This T cell receptor beta chain was profiled in a study of blood T cell repertoires in COVID-19. Trimming took 8 bases from V and 7 from J; bases not matched to a gene: 7. The CDR3 consists of 14 residues. Per germline, CDR1 LNHDA and CDR2 SQIVND (reference sequence). This table comes from immunoSEQ multiplex PCR, and its TCRdb copy is limited to in-frame clones, with some not included. The sample gives 100,000 to 150,000 clones, roughly 90% of which show up once; about 2% is in the top ten. The V and J genes are TRBV19 and TRBJ1-4; 10 nucleotides align to TRBD1. Sequencing input: peripheral blood. This clonotype was sampled from a man between 70 and 80 years old with active COVID-19. CDR3 coding DNA: TGTGCCAGTTCACCGTGGGACAGGGGTGAAAAACTGTTTTTT. Translation: CASSPWDRGEKLFF.